A selection of T cell receptor beta chains follows, all from one sample in a study of blood T cells in healthy people across ages. TCRdb redid the calling of the 5' RACE reads with MiXCR, one entry per CDR3 protein. The table includes over 600,000 distinct CDR3 sequences, roughly two fifths detected once. Sequencing was performed on blood. Every receptor here comes from a man aged 80 or over in good health. The CDR3 runs from the conserved cysteine through the conserved F or W. Each record gives: clone size, J gene, D gene, V gene, CDR3 protein, CDR3 DNA. A D gene is named only where the DNA matches it firmly. The size entry is marked missing in some rows and otherwise reads once, few, many or a size class.

>NA|TRBJ2-3|NA|TRBV28
CASSLSLLRADTQYF
TGTGCCAGCAGTTTATCTCTACTAAGGGCCGATACGCAGTATTTT
>NA|TRBJ2-2|TRBD1|TRBV30
CAWSGRQGNTGELFF
TGTGCCTGGAGTGGCCGACAGGGGAACACCGGGGAGCTGTTTTTT
>NA|TRBJ1-2|NA|TRBV15
CATSRGANYGYTF
TGTGCCACCAGCAGGGGGGCTAACTATGGCTACACCTTC
>NA|TRBJ2-1|NA|TRBV27
CASSLNPGIPSEQFF
TGCGCCAGCAGTTTAAATCCGGGTATACCTTCTGAGCAGTTCTTC
>few|TRBJ2-7|NA|TRBV20-1
CSAPGPLAGEQYF
TGCAGTGCGCCGGGGCCCCTCGCGGGCGAGCAGTACTTC
>NA|TRBJ2-7|NA|TRBV7-3
CASSFPGGGILLEQYF
TGTGCCAGCAGCTTCCCCGGGGGCGGGATCCTGCTTGAGCAGTACTTC
>few|TRBJ2-3|TRBD2|TRBV7-2
CASSLVSLAGVSDTQYF
TGTGCCAGCAGCTTAGTGAGCCTAGCGGGGGTATCAGATACGCAGTATTTT
>NA|TRBJ2-5|TRBD2|TRBV4-2
CASSQNPGTKETQYF
TGTGCCAGCAGCCAAAATCCCGGGACTAAAGAGACCCAGTACTTC
>few|TRBJ2-3|TRBD2|TRBV6-2/TRBV6-3
CASSYSLSGTDTQYF
TGTGCCAGCAGTTACTCCCTTAGCGGGACAGATACGCAGTATTTT
>few|TRBJ2-6|TRBD2|TRBV6-2/TRBV6-3
CASIKRGLVGANVLTF
TGTGCCAGCATTAAGCGGGGGCTGGTTGGGGCCAACGTCCTGACTTTC
>once|TRBJ2-7|NA|TRBV6-7
CASSFVRTSYEQYF
TGTGCCAGCAGTTTTGTCAGAACCTCCTACGAGCAGTACTTC
>few|TRBJ1-2|NA|TRBV29-1
CSVAIGAYGYTF
TGCAGCGTTGCAATCGGGGCCTATGGCTACACCTTC
>few|TRBJ2-7|TRBD2|TRBV29-1
CSVARGTSDEQYF
TGCAGCGTTGCGCGGGGGACCTCTGACGAGCAGTACTTC
>NA|TRBJ2-7|TRBD2|TRBV5-1
CASSLEGTPSGRTNEQYF
TGCGCCAGCAGCTTGGAGGGCACTCCTAGCGGGAGGACCAACGAGCAGTACTTC
>few|TRBJ1-2|NA|TRBV20-1
CSARQAANYGYTF
TGCAGTGCTAGACAGGCAGCTAACTATGGCTACACCTTC
>NA|TRBJ2-5|TRBD2|TRBV11-3
CASSLTSGGGETQYF
TGTGCCAGCAGCTTGACTAGCGGGGGGGGTGAGACCCAGTACTTC
>few|TRBJ2-1|NA|TRBV27
CASSKSIAVPSYNEQFF
TGTGCCAGCAGCAAGTCCATAGCGGTGCCCTCCTACAATGAGCAGTTCTTC
>few|TRBJ1-2|NA|TRBV12-3/TRBV12-4
CASSRRGGSANYGYTF
TGTGCCAGCAGTCGGCGTGGTGGCTCAGCTAACTATGGCTACACCTTC
>once|TRBJ2-7|TRBD1|TRBV29-1
CSVEDRVPYEQYF
TGCAGCGTTGAGGACAGGGTCCCCTACGAGCAGTACTTC
>NA|TRBJ2-3|NA|TRBV29-1
CSVGSGFADTQYF
TGCAGCGTTGGATCGGGTTTTGCAGATACGCAGTATTTT
>NA|TRBJ2-1|NA|TRBV2
CASSEADTYNEQFF
TGTGCCAGCAGTGAAGCAGACACATACAATGAGCAGTTCTTC
>NA|TRBJ2-3|TRBD2|TRBV4-2
CASSHIGLAENTDTQYF
TGTGCCAGCAGCCACATAGGCCTAGCGGAAAACACAGATACGCAGTATTTT
>NA|TRBJ2-5|TRBD1|TRBV5-1
CASTRQGMETQYF
TGCGCCAGCACCCGACAGGGGATGGAGACCCAGTACTTC
>once|TRBJ2-5|TRBD2|TRBV6-2/TRBV6-3
CASRLAGNQETQYF
TGTGCCAGCAGATTAGCGGGAAACCAAGAGACCCAGTACTTC
>NA|TRBJ2-7|NA|TRBV14
CASSPTRMGEQYF
TGTGCCAGCAGCCCGACAAGGATGGGCGAGCAGTACTTC
>NA|TRBJ1-2|NA|TRBV4-1
CASSFRTENYGYTF
TGCGCCAGCAGCTTCCGGACGGAAAACTATGGCTACACCTTC
>few|TRBJ1-2|NA|TRBV10-2
CASSDGGQGYTF
TGCGCCAGCAGTGACGGGGGCCAGGGCTACACCTTC
>NA|TRBJ2-3|TRBD2|TRBV6-2/TRBV6-3
CASKKLAGEPDTQYF
TGTGCCAGCAAAAAACTAGCGGGGGAGCCAGATACGCAGTATTTT
>many|TRBJ2-5|NA|TRBV6-1
CASSEDLLAIKPARTQYF
TGTGCCAGCAGTGAAGACTTACTAGCTATCAAGCCCGCAAGGACCCAGTACTTC
>few|TRBJ1-1|NA|TRBV20-1
CSAPPYHGEAFF
TGCAGTGCTCCCCCCTACCATGGGGAAGCTTTCTTT
>NA|TRBJ1-2|TRBD1|TRBV18
CASSPVTGGYGYTF
TGTGCCAGCTCACCGGTTACAGGGGGCTATGGCTACACCTTC
>NA|TRBJ2-3|NA|TRBV19
CASSIRTVDTQYF
TGTGCCAGTAGTATAAGGACAGTTGATACGCAGTATTTT
>once|TRBJ2-5|NA|TRBV19
CASRVGPQETQYF
TGTGCCAGCCGCGTCGGGCCGCAAGAGACCCAGTACTTC
>NA|TRBJ2-1|NA|TRBV20-1
CSARDLRIQSSYNEQFF
TGCAGTGCTAGAGATCTCAGAATTCAGAGCTCCTACAATGAGCAGTTCTTC
>NA|TRBJ2-5|NA|TRBV5-1
CASSLATGLETRETQYF
TGCGCCAGCAGCTTGGCCACAGGGCTGGAGACAAGAGAGACCCAGTACTTC
>NA|TRBJ2-6|NA|TRBV7-6
CASSLVARVRGANVLTF
TGTGCCAGCAGCTTAGTTGCCAGGGTGCGAGGGGCCAACGTCCTGACTTTC
>few|TRBJ1-4|NA|TRBV3-1
CASSSRTTNEKLFF
TGTGCCAGCAGCTCTCGGACAACTAATGAAAAACTGTTTTTT
>NA|TRBJ2-5|TRBD2|TRBV10-1
CASSGEPTSGRIDEIQYF
TGCGCCAGCAGCGGCGAGCCGACTAGCGGGAGGATTGACGAGATCCAGTACTTC
>NA|TRBJ1-5|NA|TRBV30
CAWSDFGSSEPQHF
TGTGCCTGGAGTGACTTCGGGAGTTCGGAGCCCCAGCATTTT
>NA|TRBJ2-7|TRBD2|TRBV20-1
CSARDDTLGTSVTYEQYF
TGCAGTGCTAGAGACGATACCCTCGGGACTAGCGTCACCTACGAGCAGTACTTC
>once|TRBJ2-7|NA|TRBV24-1
CATSDDSSPYNEQYF
TGTGCCACCAGTGATGACTCCTCTCCCTACAATGAGCAGTACTTC
>NA|TRBJ2-2|TRBD2|TRBV5-6
CASSRTSGRPGELFF
TGTGCCAGCAGCCGGACTAGCGGGAGACCCGGGGAGCTGTTTTTT
>NA|TRBJ2-7|NA|TRBV27
CASRLNRGGSYEQYF
TGTGCCAGCAGGCTTAACAGGGGAGGGTCCTACGAGCAGTACTTC